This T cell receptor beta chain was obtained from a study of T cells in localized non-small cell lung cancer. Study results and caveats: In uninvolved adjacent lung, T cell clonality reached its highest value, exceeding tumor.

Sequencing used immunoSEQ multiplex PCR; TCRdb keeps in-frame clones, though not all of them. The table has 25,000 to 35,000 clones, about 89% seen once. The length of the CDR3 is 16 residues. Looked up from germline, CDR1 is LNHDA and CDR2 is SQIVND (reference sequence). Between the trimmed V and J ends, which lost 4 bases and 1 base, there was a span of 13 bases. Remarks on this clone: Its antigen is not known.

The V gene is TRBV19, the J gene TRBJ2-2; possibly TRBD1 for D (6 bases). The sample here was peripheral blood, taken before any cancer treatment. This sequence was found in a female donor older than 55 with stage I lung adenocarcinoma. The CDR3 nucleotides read TGTGCCAGTAGTACCACAGGACAGCGGAACACCGGGGAGCTGTTTTTT. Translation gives CASSTTGQRNTGELFF.